This T cell receptor beta chain was captured in a study of CD8 T cells in ankylosing spondylitis. Per the germline V gene, CDR1 is DFQATT and CDR2 is SNEGSKA (reference sequence). With 3 bases clipped from V and 10 bases from J, the junction kept 18 bases outside the gene matches. This CDR3 has 16 amino acids. Study results and limitations: A TCR beta motif made of eight highly homologous variants seemed typical of ankylosing spondylitis blood.

The sample holds a few counts of this clonotype. What it recognizes is unknown. TCRdb independently ran MiXCR on the 5' RACE reads; one entry per CDR3 protein. The sample has about 800,000 distinct CDR3 sequences, 10% to 15% seen once. The clonotype comes from a male donor with ankylosing spondylitis. This chain uses TRBV20-1 with TRBJ2-1, with 7 positions matching TRBD2. The specimen sequenced was blood, either unsorted or a sorted T cell fraction (not recorded which). This CDR3 reads CSARAPGTTGPSEQFF. The CDR3 DNA sequence: TGCAGTGCTAGGGCCCCGGGGACTACCGGGCCCTCCGAGCAGTTCTTC.